This record concerns one T cell receptor beta chain sequence. The antigen remains undetermined. The CDR3 totals 15 residues. Trimming cost V 6 bases and J 4 bases, with 18 bases left between them. A TCRbeta library incorporating unique molecular identifiers was prepared. TCRdb reprocessed the PCR reads with MiXCR, giving one entry per CDR3 protein. The table includes around 440,000 distinct CDR3 sequences, around 15% detected once. This specimen belongs to a study of T-cell reconstitution after alpha-beta-depleted transplantation in children. Findings and limits, study-wide: Once a year had passed after transplant, T-cell counts and diversity came mostly from newly produced T cells. TCRbeta diversity was high at day 60 in some patients (a result of surviving recipient T cells and thymic progenitors). Alpha-beta T cells about two months after transplant reportedly derived from several hundred expanded graft clones.

Sample: PBMCs, mostly from graft donor cells, taken 360 days after TCRalphabeta/CD19-depleted stem cell transplant. This rearrangement joins TRBV12-3 or TRBV12-4 to TRBJ2-5, with D unclear. The TCR comes from a boy younger than two who had a stem cell transplant for Wiskott-Aldrich syndrome, so the T cells may come from the graft donor. In DNA form, the CDR3 reads TGTGCCAGCAGCAGTGGACGGAAGTTGGGAGAGACCCAGTACTTC. Its translation: CASSSGRKLGETQYF.